This T cell receptor beta chain was found in a study of blood T cell repertoires in COVID-19. Study details: Sample material is recorded as cDNA or gDNA derived from T cells, B-cell-depleted T cells, or PBMCs.

Libraries were prepared by immunoSEQ multiplex PCR; TCRdb keeps only in-frame clonotypes and omits some of them. The sample lists around 170,000 clones, 86% occurring once. The sequence derives from a man aged 50-59 years with active or convalescent COVID-19. Sequencing was done on a sample of peripheral blood.

The CDR3 protein is CASSRAEGSYGYTF. The CDR3 DNA sequence: TGCGCCAGCAGCCGGGCGGAGGGGAGCTATGGCTACACCTTC. The J gene is TRBJ1-2, the V gene TRBV5-1, with D perhaps matching TRBD1 (5 bases). The V and J ends lost 4 bases and 4 bases respectively, with 14 bases between them. This CDR3 is 14 amino acids long. Per germline, CDR1 SGHRS and CDR2 YFSETQ.